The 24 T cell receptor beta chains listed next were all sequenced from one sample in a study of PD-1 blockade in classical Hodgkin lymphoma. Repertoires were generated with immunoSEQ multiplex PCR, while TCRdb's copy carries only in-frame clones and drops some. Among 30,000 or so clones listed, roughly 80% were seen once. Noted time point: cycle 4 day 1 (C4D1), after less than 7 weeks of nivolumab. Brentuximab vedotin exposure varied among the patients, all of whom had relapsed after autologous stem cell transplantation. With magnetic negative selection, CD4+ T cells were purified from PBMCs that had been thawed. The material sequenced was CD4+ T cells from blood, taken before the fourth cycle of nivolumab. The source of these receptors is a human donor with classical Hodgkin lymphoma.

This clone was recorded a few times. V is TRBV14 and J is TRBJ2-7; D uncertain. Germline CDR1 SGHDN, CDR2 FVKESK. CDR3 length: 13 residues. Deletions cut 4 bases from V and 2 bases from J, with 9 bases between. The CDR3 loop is CASSRILAYEQYF. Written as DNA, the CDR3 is TGTGCCAGCAGCCGGATCCTCGCCTACGAGCAGTACTTC. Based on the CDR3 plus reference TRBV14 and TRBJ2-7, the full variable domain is EAGVTQFPSHSVIEKGQTVTLRCDPISGHDNLYWYRRVMGKEIKFLLHFVKESKQDESGMPNNRFLAERTGGTYSTLKVQPAELEDSGVYFCASSRILAYEQYFGPGTRLTVT.

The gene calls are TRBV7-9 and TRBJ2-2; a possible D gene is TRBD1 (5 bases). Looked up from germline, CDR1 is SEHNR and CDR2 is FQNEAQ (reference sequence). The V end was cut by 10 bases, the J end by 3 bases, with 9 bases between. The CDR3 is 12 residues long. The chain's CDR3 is CAKPGYTGELFF. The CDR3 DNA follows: TGTGCCAAACCAGGGTACACCGGGGAGCTGTTTTTT.

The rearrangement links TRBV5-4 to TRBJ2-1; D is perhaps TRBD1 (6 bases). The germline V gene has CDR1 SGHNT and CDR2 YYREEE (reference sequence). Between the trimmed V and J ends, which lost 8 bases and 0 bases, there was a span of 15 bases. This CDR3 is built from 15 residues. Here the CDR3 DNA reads TGTGCCAGTAAGAACAGGGCTAGCTCCTACAATGAGCAGTTCTTC. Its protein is CASKNRASSYNEQFF.

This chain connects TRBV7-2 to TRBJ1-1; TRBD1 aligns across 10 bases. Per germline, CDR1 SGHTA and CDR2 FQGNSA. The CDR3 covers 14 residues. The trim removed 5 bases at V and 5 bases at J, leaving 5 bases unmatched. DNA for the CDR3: TGTGCCAGCAGCCTGGACAGGGGGAGGACTGAAGCTTTCTTT. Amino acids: CASSLDRGRTEAFF.

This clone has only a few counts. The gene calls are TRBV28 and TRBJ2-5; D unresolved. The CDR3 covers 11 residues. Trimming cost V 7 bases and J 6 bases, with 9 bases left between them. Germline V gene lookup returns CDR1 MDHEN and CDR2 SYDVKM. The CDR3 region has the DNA TGTGCCAGCAAGGGTAGGAAGACCCAGTACTTC. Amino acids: CASKGRKTQYF. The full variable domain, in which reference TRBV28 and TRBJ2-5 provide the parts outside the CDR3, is DVKVTQSSRYLVKRTGEKVFLECVQDMDHENMFWYRQDPGLGLRLIYFSYDVKMKEKGDIPEGYSVSREKKERFSLILESASTNQTSMYLCASKGRKTQYFGPGTRLLVL.

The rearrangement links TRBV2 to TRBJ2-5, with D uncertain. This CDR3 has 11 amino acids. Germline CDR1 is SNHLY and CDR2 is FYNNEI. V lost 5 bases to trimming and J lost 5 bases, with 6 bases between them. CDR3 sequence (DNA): TGTGCCAGCAGTCTCCAGGAGACCCAGTACTTC. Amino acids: CASSLQETQYF. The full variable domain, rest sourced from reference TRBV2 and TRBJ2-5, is EPEVTQTPSHQVTQMGQEVILRCVPISNHLYFYWYRQILGQKVEFLVSFYNNEISEKSEIFDDQFSVERPDGSNFTLKIRSTKLEDSAMYFCASSLQETQYFGPGTRLLVL.

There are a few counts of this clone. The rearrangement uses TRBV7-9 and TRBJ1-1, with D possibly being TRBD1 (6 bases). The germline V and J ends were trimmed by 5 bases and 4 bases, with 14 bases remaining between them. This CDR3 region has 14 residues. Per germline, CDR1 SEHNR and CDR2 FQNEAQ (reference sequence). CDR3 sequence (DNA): TGTGCCAGCAGCCGGCTAGGGGGGAGCACTGAAGCTTTCTTT. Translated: CASSRLGGSTEAFF.

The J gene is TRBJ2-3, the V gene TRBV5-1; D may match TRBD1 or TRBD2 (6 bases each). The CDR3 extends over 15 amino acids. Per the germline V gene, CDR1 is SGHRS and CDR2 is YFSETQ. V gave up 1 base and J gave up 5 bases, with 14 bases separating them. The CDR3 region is CASSLTGRIRDTQYF. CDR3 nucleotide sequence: TGCGCCAGCAGCTTGACAGGGAGGATTCGAGATACGCAGTATTTT.

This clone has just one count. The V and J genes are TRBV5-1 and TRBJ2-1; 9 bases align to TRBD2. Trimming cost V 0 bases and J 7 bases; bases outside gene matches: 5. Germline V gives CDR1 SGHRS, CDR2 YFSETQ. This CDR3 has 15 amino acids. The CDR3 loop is CASSLVGGGGNEQFF. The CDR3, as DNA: TGCGCCAGCAGCTTGGTTGGCGGGGGGGGGAATGAGCAGTTCTTC.

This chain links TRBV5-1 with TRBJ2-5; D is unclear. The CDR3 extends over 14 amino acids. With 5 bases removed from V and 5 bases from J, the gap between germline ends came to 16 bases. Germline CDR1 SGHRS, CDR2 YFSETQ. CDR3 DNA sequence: TGCGCCAGCAGGGTTTCCGGCCCCATGGAGACCCAGTACTTC. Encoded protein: CASRVSGPMETQYF.

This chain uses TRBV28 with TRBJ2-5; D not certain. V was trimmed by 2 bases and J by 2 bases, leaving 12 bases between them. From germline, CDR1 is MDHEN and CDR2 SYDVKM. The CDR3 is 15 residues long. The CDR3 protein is CASSLNGVDQETQYF. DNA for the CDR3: TGTGCCAGCAGTTTAAATGGGGTTGATCAAGAGACCCAGTACTTC.

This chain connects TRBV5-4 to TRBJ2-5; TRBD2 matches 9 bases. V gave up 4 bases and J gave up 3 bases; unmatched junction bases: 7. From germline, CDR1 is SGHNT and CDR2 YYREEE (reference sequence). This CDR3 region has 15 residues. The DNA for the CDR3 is TGTGCCAGCAGCATCGGGACTAGCTTCGAAGAGACCCAGTACTTC. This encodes CASSIGTSFEETQYF.

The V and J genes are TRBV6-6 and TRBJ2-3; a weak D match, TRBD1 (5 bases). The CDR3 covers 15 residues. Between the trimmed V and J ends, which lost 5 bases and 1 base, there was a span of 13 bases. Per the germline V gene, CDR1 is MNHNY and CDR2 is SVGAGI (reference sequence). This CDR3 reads CASSPRELGTDTQYF. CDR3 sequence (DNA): TGTGCCAGCAGTCCCAGGGAATTGGGCACAGATACGCAGTATTTT.

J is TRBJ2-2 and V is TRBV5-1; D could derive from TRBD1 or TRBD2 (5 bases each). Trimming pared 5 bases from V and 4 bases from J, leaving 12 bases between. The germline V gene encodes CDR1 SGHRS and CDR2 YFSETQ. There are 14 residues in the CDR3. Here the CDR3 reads CASRDGTLTGELFF. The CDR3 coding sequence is TGCGCCAGCAGGGACGGGACCCTCACCGGGGAGCTGTTTTTT.

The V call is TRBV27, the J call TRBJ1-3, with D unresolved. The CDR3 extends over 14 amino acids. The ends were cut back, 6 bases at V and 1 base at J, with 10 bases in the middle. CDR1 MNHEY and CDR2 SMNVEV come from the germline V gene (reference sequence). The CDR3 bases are TGTGCCAGCAGCCTGACTGTATCTGGAAACACCATATATTTT. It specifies CASSLTVSGNTIYF.

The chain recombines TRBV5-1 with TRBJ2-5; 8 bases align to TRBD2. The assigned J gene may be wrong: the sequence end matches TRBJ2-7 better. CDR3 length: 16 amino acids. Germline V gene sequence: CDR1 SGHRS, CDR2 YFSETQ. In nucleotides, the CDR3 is TGCGCCAGCAGCTTGTTCGGGAGGGGCGCCCCTAACGAGCAGTACTTC. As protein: CASSLFGRGAPNEQYF.

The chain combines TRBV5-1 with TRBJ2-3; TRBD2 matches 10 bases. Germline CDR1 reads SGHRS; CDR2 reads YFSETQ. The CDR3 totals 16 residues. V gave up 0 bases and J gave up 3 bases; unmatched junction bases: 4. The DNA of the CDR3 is TGCGCCAGCAGCTTGGACAGCGGGGGGGCGACAGATACGCAGTATTTT. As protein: CASSLDSGGATDTQYF.

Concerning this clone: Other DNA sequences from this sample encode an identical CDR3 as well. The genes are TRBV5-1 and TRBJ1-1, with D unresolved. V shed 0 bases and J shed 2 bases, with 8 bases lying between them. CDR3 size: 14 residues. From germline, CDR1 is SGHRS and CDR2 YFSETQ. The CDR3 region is CASSLGPTNTEAFF. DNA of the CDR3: TGCGCCAGCAGCTTGGGGCCGACCAACACTGAAGCTTTCTTT. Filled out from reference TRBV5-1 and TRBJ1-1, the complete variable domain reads KAGVTQTPRYLIKTRGQQVTLSCSPISGHRSVSWYQQTPGQGLQFLFEYFSETQRNKGNFPGRFSGRQFSNSRSEMNVSTLELGDSALYLCASSLGPTNTEAFFGQGTRLTVV.

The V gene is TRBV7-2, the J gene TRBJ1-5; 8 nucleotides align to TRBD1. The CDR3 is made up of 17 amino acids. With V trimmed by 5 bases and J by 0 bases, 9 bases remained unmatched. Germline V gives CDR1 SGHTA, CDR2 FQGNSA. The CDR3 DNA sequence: TGTGCCAGCAGCCACCGATCGGACAGGGATAGCAATCAGCCCCAGCATTTT. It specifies CASSHRSDRDSNQPQHF.

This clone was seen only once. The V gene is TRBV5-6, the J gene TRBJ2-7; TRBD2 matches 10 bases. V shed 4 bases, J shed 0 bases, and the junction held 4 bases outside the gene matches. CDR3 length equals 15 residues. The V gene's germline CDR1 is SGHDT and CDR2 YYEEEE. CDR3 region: CASSQAGGPSYEQYF. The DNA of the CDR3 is TGTGCCAGCAGCCAAGCGGGGGGGCCCTCCTACGAGCAGTACTTC. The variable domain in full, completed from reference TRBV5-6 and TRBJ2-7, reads DAGVTQSPTHLIKTRGQQVTLRCSPKSGHDTVSWYQQALGQGPQFIFQYYEEEERQRGNFPDRFSGHQFPNYSSELNVNALLLGDSALYLCASSQAGGPSYEQYFGPGTRLTVT.

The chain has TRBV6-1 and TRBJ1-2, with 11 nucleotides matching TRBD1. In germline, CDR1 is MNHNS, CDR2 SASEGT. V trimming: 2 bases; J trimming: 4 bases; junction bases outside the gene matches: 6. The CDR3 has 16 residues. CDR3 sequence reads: CASSEYGTGGGYGYTF. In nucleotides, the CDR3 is TGTGCCAGCAGTGAATATGGGACAGGGGGTGGCTATGGCTACACCTTC.

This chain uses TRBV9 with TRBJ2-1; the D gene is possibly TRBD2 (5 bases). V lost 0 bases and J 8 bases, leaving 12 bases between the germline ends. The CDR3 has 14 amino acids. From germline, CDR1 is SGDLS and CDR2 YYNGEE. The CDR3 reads CASSVDRVRDEQFF. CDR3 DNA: TGTGCCAGCAGCGTAGATAGGGTGAGGGATGAGCAGTTCTTC.

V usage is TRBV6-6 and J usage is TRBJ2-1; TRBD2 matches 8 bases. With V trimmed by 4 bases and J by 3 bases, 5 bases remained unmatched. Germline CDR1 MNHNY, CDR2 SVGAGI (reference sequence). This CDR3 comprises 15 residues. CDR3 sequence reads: CASSWGLGLYNEQFF. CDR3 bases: TGTGCCAGCAGTTGGGGACTAGGTCTCTACAATGAGCAGTTCTTC.

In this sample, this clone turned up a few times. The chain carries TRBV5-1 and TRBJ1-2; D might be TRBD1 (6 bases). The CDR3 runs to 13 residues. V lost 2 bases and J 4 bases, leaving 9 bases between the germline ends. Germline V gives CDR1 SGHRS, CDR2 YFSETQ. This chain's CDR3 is CASSFGQSYGYTF. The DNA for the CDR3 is TGCGCCAGCAGCTTCGGACAGTCCTATGGCTACACCTTC.